This T cell receptor (beta chain) stems from a study of blood T cell repertoires in COVID-19. About the research overall: In each case, the material was cDNA or gDNA derived from T cells, B-cell-depleted T cells, or PBMCs.

V dropped 0 bases and J dropped 0; count of bases not matched to a gene: 5. The germline CDR1 and CDR2 sequences are LGHNA and YNFKEQ. The CDR3 loop spans 19 amino acids. Original handling: Quantification of nucleated cells was approximated via reference gene primer amplification. Sequencing was performed with immunoSEQ multiplex PCR; in TCRdb, only in-frame clones are kept and a portion is missing. V and J calls and clone size are given by that table; D and trimming were obtained from the DNA. Of 170,000 or so clones listed, 84% are singletons. Material: peripheral blood. The receptor was derived from a man aged 18 to 29 with active or convalescent COVID-19. The rearrangement links TRBV4-2 to TRBJ2-1, with 13 bases lining up with TRBD2. The chain's CDR3 is CASSQDGLAGALSYNEQFF. The CDR3 DNA sequence: TGTGCCAGCAGCCAAGATGGACTAGCGGGAGCTCTCTCCTACAATGAGCAGTTCTTC.